The 3 T cell receptor beta chains given below trace back to one sample, sequenced in a study of cytotoxic CD8 clonotypes in ibrutinib-treated CLL. TCRdb's table, derived via immunoSEQ multiplex PCR, lists solely in-frame clones and lacks some. The repertoire holds some 26,000 clones, roughly 85% seen once, with about 7.6% in the top ten. Sample: PBMCs, taken after 24 months of ibrutinib treatment. The receptors come from a human donor with chronic lymphocytic leukemia.

The chain couples TRBV5-4 to TRBJ1-6; possibly TRBD1 for D (5 bases). The germline CDR1 and CDR2 sequences are SGHNT and YYREEE (reference sequence). The ends were cut back, 0 bases at V and 0 bases at J, with 13 bases in the middle. The CDR3 is 18 residues long. The CDR3 coding sequence is TGTGCCAGCAGCTTGGTCAGCGGGGCTCTCTCCTATAATTCACCCCTCCACTTT. This encodes CASSLVSGALSYNSPLHF.

V and J are TRBV5-8 and TRBJ2-2; TRBD1 matches at 8 bases. The CDR3 is 15 amino acids. Germline values: CDR1 SGHTS, CDR2 YDEGEE. Trimming cost V 2 bases and J 4 bases; bases outside gene matches: 4. This CDR3 reads CASSFQGAGTGELFF. Here the CDR3 DNA reads TGTGCCAGCAGCTTTCAGGGGGCTGGCACCGGGGAGCTGTTTTTT.

The chain is built from TRBV18 and TRBJ2-7; 13 nucleotides align to TRBD2. This CDR3 spans 15 amino acids. Trimming took 8 bases from V and 7 from J; bases not matched to a gene: 11. Germline V gives CDR1 KGHSH, CDR2 LQKENI. CDR3 region: CASATSGGAEREQYF. CDR3 sequence (DNA): TGTGCCAGCGCCACTAGCGGGGGGGCCGAGCGGGAGCAGTACTTC.